One TCR beta chain is described in this entry. Its matching antigen is unknown. This CDR3 is also generated by other DNA sequences in the sample. CDR1 is SEHNR, CDR2 FQNEAQ, per germline (reference sequence). Trimming took off 1 base at V and 9 bases at J, with 7 bases between the two ends. CDR3 length: 12 amino acids. The PCR employed 60 Vbeta primers together with 13 Jbeta primers. The table came from immunoSEQ multiplex PCR; TCRdb's copy has only in-frame clones and leaves some out. The profile covers 200,000 or so clones, with about four fifths appearing a single time and roughly 6% taken by the ten largest. This sample is part of a study of cytomegalovirus exposure and HLA in healthy donors. Study background: Earlier findings included some 100 million unique TCR beta sequences obtained from about 180 million T cells. The study's findings and limits: When presence/absence was analysed, sequencing depth was taken to be roughly uniform across donors. In a later analysis, DRB1 alleles had the most associated TCRs; HLA-C alleles the fewest. Both high specificity and high sensitivity reportedly marked the classifier's diagnosis of cytomegalovirus status.

The chain couples TRBV7-9 to TRBJ2-1; D unclear. The origin of this receptor is a woman in her 30s in good health and CMV-seropositive. The sample comprised PBMCs. The DNA for the CDR3 is TGTGCCAGCAGCTTAGGACTTAGTGAGCAGTTCTTC. This gives the protein CASSLGLSEQFF.